This T cell receptor beta chain originates from a study of blood T cells in healthy people across ages. V dropped 0 bases and J dropped 3 bases, with 15 bases sitting between them. The CDR3 extends over 16 amino acids. CDR1 LNHNV and CDR2 YYDKDF come from the germline V gene (reference sequence). Next came a second PCR, run for about 6 to 11 cycles, which used a sample-barcoded 5' primer along with a J-beta primer mix. TCRdb itself ran the 5' RACE reads through MiXCR, one entry per CDR3 protein. This table holds about 720,000 distinct CDR3 sequences, around a quarter found once. Donors gave around 10 milliliters of peripheral blood apiece. The sample was also reused in another study, on T cells of mothers and their children.

The receptor was isolated from a boy younger than 18 in good health. The V gene is TRBV15, the J gene TRBJ2-7; perhaps TRBD1 as D (6 bases). Material for sequencing was blood. CDR3 in DNA: TGTGCCACCAGCAGAGATCAACAGGGCCCGAACTACGAGCAGTACTTC. Protein sequence: CATSRDQQGPNYEQYF. The full variable domain, rest sourced from reference TRBV15 and TRBJ2-7, is DAMVIQNPRYQVTQFGKPVTLSCSQTLNHNVMYWYQQKSSQAPKLLFHYYDKDFNNEADTPDNFQSRRPNTSFCFLDIRSPGLGDTAMYLCATSRDQQGPNYEQYFGPGTRLTVT.